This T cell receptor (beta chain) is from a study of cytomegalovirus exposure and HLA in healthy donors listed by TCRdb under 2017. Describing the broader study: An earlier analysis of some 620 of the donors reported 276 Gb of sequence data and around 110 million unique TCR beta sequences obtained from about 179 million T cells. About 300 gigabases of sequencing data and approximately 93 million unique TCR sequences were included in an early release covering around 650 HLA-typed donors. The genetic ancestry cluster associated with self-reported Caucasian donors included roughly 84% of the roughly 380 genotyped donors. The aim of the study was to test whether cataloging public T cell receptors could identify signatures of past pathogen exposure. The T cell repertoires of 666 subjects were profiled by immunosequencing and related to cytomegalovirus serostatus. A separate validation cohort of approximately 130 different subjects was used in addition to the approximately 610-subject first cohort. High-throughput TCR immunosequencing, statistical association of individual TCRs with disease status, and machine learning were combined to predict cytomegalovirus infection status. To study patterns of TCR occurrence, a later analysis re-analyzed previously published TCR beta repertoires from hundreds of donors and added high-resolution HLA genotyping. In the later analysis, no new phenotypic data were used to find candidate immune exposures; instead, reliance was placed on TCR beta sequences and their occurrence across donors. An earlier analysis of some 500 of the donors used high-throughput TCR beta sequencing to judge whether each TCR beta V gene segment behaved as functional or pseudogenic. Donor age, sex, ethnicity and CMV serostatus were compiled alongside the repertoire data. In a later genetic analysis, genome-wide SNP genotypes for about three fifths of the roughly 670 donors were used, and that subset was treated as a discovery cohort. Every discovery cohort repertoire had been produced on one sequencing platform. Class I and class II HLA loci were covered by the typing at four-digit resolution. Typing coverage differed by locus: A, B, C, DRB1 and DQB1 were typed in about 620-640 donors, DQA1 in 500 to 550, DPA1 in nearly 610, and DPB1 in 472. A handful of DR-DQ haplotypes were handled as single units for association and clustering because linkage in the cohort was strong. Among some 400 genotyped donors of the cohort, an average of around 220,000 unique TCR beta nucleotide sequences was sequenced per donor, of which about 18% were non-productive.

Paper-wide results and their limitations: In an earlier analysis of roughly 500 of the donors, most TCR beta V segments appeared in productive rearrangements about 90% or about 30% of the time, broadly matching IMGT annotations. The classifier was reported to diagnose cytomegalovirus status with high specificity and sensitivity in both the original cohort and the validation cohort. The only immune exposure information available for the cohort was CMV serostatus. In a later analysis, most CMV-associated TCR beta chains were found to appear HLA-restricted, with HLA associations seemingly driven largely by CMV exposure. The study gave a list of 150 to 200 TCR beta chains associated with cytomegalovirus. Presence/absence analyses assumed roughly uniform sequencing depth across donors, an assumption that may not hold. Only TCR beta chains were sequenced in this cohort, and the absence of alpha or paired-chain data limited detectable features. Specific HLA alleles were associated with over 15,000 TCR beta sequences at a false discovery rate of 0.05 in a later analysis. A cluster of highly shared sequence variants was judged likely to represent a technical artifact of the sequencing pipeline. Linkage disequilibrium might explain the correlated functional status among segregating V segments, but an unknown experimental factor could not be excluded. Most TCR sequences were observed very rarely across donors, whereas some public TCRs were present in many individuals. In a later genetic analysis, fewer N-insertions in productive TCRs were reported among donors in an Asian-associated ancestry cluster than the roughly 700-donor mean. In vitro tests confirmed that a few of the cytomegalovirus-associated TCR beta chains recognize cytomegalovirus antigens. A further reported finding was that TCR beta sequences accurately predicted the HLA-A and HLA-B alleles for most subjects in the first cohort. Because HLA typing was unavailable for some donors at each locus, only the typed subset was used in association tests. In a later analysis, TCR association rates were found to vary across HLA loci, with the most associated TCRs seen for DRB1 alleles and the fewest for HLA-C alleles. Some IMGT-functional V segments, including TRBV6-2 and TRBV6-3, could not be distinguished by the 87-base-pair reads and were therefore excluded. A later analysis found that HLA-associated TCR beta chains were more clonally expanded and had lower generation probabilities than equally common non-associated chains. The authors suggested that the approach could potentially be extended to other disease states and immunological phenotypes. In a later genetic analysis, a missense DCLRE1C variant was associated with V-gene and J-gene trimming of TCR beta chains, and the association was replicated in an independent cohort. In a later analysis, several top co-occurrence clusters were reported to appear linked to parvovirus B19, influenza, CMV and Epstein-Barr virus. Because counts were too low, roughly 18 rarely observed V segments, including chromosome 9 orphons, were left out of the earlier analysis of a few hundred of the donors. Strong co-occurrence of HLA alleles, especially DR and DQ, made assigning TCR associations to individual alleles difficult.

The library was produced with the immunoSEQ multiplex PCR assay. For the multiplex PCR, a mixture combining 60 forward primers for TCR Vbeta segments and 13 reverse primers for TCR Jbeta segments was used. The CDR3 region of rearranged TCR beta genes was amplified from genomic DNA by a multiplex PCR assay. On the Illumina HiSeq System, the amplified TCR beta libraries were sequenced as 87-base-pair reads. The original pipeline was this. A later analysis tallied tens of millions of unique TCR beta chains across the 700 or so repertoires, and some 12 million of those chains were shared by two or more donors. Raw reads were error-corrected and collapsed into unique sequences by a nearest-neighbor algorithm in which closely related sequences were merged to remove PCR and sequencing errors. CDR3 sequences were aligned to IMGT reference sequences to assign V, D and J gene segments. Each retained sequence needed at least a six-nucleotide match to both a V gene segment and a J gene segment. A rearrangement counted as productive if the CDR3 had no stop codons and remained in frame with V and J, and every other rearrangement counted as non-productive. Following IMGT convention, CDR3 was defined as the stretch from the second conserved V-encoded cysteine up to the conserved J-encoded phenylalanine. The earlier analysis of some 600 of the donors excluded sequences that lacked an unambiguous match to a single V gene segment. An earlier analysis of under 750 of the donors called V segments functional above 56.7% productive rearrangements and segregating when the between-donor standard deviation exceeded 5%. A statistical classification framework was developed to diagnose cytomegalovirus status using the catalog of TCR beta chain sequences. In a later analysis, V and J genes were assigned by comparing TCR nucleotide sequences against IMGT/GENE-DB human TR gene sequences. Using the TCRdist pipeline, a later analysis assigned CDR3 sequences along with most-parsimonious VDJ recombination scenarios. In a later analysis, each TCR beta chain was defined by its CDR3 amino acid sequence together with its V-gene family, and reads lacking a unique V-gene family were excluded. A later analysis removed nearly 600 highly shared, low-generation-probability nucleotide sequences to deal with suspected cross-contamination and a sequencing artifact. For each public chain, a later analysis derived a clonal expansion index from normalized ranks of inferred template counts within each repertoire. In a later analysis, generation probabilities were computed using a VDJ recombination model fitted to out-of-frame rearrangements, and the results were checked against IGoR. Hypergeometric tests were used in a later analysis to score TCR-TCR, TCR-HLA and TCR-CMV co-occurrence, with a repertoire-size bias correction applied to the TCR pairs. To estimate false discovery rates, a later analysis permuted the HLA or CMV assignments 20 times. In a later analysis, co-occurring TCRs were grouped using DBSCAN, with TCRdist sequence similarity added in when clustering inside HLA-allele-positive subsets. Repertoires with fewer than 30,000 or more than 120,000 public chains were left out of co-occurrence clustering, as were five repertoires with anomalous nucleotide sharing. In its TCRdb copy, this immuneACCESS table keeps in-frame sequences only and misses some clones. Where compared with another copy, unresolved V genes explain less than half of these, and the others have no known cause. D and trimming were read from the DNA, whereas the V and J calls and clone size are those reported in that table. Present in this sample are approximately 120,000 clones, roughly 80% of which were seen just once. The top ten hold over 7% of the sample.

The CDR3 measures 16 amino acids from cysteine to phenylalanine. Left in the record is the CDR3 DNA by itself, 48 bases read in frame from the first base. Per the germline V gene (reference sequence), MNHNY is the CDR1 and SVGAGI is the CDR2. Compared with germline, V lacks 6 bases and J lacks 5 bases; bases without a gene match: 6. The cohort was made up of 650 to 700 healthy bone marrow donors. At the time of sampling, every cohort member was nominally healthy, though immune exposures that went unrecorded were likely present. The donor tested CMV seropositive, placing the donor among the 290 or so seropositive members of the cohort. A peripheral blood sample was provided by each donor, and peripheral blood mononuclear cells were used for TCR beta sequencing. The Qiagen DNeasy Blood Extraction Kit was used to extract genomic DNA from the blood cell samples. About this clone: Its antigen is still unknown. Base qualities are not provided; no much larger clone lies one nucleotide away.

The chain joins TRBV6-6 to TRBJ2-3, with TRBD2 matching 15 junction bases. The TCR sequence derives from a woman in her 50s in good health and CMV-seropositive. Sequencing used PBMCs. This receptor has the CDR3 CASSPRGLAGGDTQYF. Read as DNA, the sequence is TGTGCCAGCAGCCCCCGGGGACTAGCGGGAGGAGATACGCAGTATTTT.